Each of the 16 T cell receptor beta chains below was sequenced from the same sample in a study of T cells in localized non-small cell lung cancer. The table came from immunoSEQ multiplex PCR; TCRdb's copy has only in-frame clones and leaves some out. The table shows tens of thousands of clones, with 80% to 90% occurring only once. Material: peripheral blood, obtained before any cancer treatment. The receptors stem from a woman aged 35 to 70 with stage I lung adenocarcinoma.

This sequence joins TRBV28 and TRBJ2-5, with TRBD1 identical over 8 bases. This CDR3 comprises 14 residues. V dropped 2 bases and J dropped 7; count of bases not matched to a gene: 6. The germline gives CDR1 MDHEN, CDR2 SYDVKM. The DNA for the CDR3 is TGTGCCAGCAGTTTAGGCAGGGGGCTGGGGACCCAGTACTTC. It translates to CASSLGRGLGTQYF.

The rearrangement uses TRBV27 and TRBJ2-7; TRBD2 agrees at 11 bases. The CDR3 is 15 amino acids. Looked up from germline, CDR1 is MNHEY and CDR2 is SMNVEV (reference sequence). J lost 6 bases, V lost 6 bases, and 10 bases had no gene match. CDR3 bases: TGTGCCAGCAGCGTGACTAGCGGGATTCGGAGCGAGCAGTACTTC. Its protein product is CASSVTSGIRSEQYF.

This CDR3 is CASRTGHSNQPQHF. Written as DNA, the CDR3 is TGTGCCAGCAGGACAGGGCATAGCAATCAGCCCCAGCATTTT. This chain links TRBV2 with TRBJ1-5; TRBD1 aligns across 7 bases. The CDR3 extends over 14 amino acids. The V gene's germline CDR1 is SNHLY and CDR2 FYNNEI. V gave up 6 bases and J gave up 0 bases; unmatched junction bases: 2.

CDR3 sequence (DNA): TGCGCCAGCAGCTTACTACAGGGCATGAACACTGAAGCTTTCTTT. Translating it yields CASSLLQGMNTEAFF. This chain connects TRBV5-1 to TRBJ1-1; D might be TRBD1 (6 bases). This CDR3 region has 15 residues. Trimming shortened V by 2 bases and J by 0 bases, and 11 bases separated the two germline ends. Germline loops: CDR1 SGHRS, CDR2 YFSETQ.

The chain joins TRBV25-1 to TRBJ1-6; TRBD1 might be the D (5 bases). CDR3 size: 15 residues. Germline V lookup: CDR1 MGHDK, CDR2 SYGVNS. The V gene lost 5 bases and the J gene lost 8 bases, with 16 bases spanning the gap. In DNA form, the CDR3 reads TGTGCCAGCAGTTCCCTGGGGGAGCTAGATTCACCCCTCCACTTT. Translating it yields CASSSLGELDSPLHF. The complete variable domain, with remaining parts taken from reference TRBV25-1 and TRBJ1-6, reads EADIYQTPRYLVIGTGKKITLECSQTMGHDKMYWYQQDPGMELHLIHYSYGVNSTEKGDLSSESTVSRIRTEHFPLTLESARPSHTSQYLCASSSLGELDSPLHFGNGTRLTVT.

The chain recombines TRBV7-9 with TRBJ2-1; no definite D call. Deletions cut 4 bases from V and 8 bases from J, with 6 bases between. The CDR3 contains 11 residues. CDR1 and CDR2 from the germline V gene are SEHNR and FQNEAQ (reference sequence). CDR3 loop: CASSYWDEQFF. In nucleotides, the CDR3 is TGTGCCAGCAGCTACTGGGATGAGCAGTTCTTC.

This chain links TRBV9 with TRBJ2-3; D is undetermined. The CDR3 has 16 residues. V was pared by 0 bases and J by 5 bases, with 16 bases between. From germline, CDR1 is SGDLS and CDR2 YYNGEE. CDR3: CASSVGWANVIDTQYF. The CDR3 DNA follows: TGTGCCAGCAGCGTAGGATGGGCGAATGTAATAGATACGCAGTATTTT.

The chain joins TRBV18 to TRBJ2-2, with a weak D call TRBD1 (5 bases). V was trimmed by 2 bases and J by 4 bases, leaving 11 bases between them. CDR1 KGHSH and CDR2 LQKENI come from the germline V gene. The CDR3 extends over 15 amino acids. CDR3 sequence reads: CASSPTIQVTGELFF. The CDR3 region has the DNA TGTGCCAGCTCACCAACCATACAGGTCACCGGGGAGCTGTTTTTT.

The DNA for the CDR3 is TGTGCCTGGGTCGGACAGGGGTTAGAAAAACTGTTTTTT. Residues: CAWVGQGLEKLFF. The chain is built from TRBV30 and TRBJ1-4; TRBD1 aligns across 9 bases. CDR1 and CDR2 from the germline V gene are GTSNPN and SVGIG (reference sequence). Trimming removed 5 bases from V and 8 bases from J; junction bases left unmatched: 6. The CDR3 loop spans 13 amino acids.

V gene TRBV27 combines with J gene TRBJ2-6; D is uncertain. Germline V gene lookup returns CDR1 MNHEY and CDR2 SMNVEV (reference sequence). The V end lost 7 bases, the J end lost 1 base, and 8 bases lay between the germline ends. The CDR3 consists of 14 residues. The CDR3 loop reads CASNERSGANVLTF. As DNA, the CDR3 is TGTGCCAGCAACGAGAGATCTGGGGCCAACGTCCTGACTTTC.

The rearrangement links TRBV10-3 to TRBJ1-4, with D unresolved. This CDR3 has 13 amino acids. Germline-derived CDR1 and CDR2 are ENHRY and SYGVKD. Trimming left V 3 bases short and J 6 bases short, with 8 bases between. CDR3 DNA sequence: TGTGCCATCAGTGAAGTAGTAGATGAAAAACTGTTTTTT. Residues: CAISEVVDEKLFF.

The gene calls are TRBV6-5 and TRBJ1-6, with 8 bases matching TRBD1. This CDR3 spans 13 amino acids. Trimming took 8 bases from V and 11 from J; bases not matched to a gene: 8. CDR1 MNHEY and CDR2 SVGAGI come from the germline V gene. Here the CDR3 reads CASSGQGPPPLHF. CDR3 bases: TGTGCCAGCTCCGGACAGGGACCCCCACCCCTCCACTTT.

V is TRBV6-5 and J is TRBJ2-7; TRBD1 matches 12 bases. Per the germline V gene, CDR1 is MNHEY and CDR2 is SVGAGI. This CDR3 has 13 amino acids. The V gene end was trimmed by 11 bases and the J gene end by 5 bases; junction bases not matched to a gene: 7. As DNA, the CDR3 is TGTGCCGGCTCCGGGACAGGGGGCGACGAGCAGTACTTC. This sequence encodes CAGSGTGGDEQYF.

The V and J genes are TRBV4-3 and TRBJ2-2; TRBD2 might be the D (6 bases). Germline V lookup: CDR1 LGHNA, CDR2 YSLEER. The CDR3 has 16 amino acids. V was trimmed by 1 base and J by 1 base, leaving 10 bases between them. Here the CDR3 reads CASSQVWGLNTGELFF. The CDR3 DNA is TGCGCCAGCAGCCAAGTCTGGGGACTGAACACCGGGGAGCTGTTTTTT.

The chain joins TRBV5-4 to TRBJ1-1; TRBD1 aligns across 7 bases. Trimming removed 4 bases from V and 5 bases from J; junction bases left unmatched: 11. Germline V gene sequence: CDR1 SGHNT, CDR2 YYREEE (reference sequence). The CDR3 extends over 15 amino acids. CDR3 nucleotide sequence: TGTGCCAGCAGCCACGTCGTAGCAGGGGGAACTGAAGCTTTCTTT. This sequence encodes CASSHVVAGGTEAFF. Together with reference TRBV5-4 and TRBJ1-1, the CDR3 gives the full variable domain: ETGVTQSPTHLIKTRGQQVTLRCSSQSGHNTVSWYQQALGQGPQFIFQYYREEENGRGNFPPRFSGLQFPNYSSELNVNALELDDSALYLCASSHVVAGGTEAFFGQGTRLTVV.

The V gene is TRBV7-3, the J gene TRBJ2-3; D might be TRBD1 (6 bases). CDR1 is SGHTA, CDR2 FQGTGA, per germline. Deletions cut 2 bases from V and 5 bases from J, with 11 bases between. The CDR3 has 14 amino acids. Here the CDR3 reads CASSLGQGRDTQYF. CDR3 nucleotides: TGTGCCAGCAGCTTAGGGCAGGGGAGAGATACGCAGTATTTT.